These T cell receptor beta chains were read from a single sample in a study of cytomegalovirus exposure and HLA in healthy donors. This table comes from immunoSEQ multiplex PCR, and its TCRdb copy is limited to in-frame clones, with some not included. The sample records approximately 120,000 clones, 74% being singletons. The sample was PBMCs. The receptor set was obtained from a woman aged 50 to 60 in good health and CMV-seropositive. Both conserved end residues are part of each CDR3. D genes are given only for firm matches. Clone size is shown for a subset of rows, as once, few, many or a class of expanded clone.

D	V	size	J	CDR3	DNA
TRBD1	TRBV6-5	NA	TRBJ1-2	CASRVGQGYGYTF	TGTGCCAGCAGGGTCGGACAGGGGTATGGCTACACCTTC
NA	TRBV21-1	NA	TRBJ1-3	CASSKGSYSPRFGNTIYF	TGTGCCAGCAGCAAGGGCAGCTATTCCCCCAGGTTTGGAAACACCATATATTTT
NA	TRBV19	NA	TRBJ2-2	CAGQGAGELFF	TGTGCCGGTCAAGGGGCCGGGGAGCTGTTTTTT
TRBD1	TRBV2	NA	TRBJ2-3	CASNRDRSTDTQYF	TGTGCCAGCAACCGGGACAGGAGCACAGATACGCAGTATTTT
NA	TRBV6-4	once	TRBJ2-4	CADRKGTRNAKNIQYF	TGTGCCGACAGAAAAGGGACAAGGAACGCCAAAAACATTCAGTACTTC
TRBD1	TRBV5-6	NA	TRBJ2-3	CASSRTGRITDTQYF	TGTGCCAGCAGCCGGACAGGACGAATCACAGATACGCAGTATTTT
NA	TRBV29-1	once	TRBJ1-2	CSVEVSGGGGYTF	TGCAGCGTTGAAGTATCGGGGGGGGGTGGCTACACCTTC
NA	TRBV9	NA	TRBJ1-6	CASSVREFNSPLHF	TGTGCCAGCAGCGTACGGGAGTTTAATTCACCCCTCCACTTT
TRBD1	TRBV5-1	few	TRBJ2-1	CASSSGTGSRNEQFF	TGCGCCAGCAGCTCAGGGACAGGGAGCAGGAATGAGCAGTTCTTC
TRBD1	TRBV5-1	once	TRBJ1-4	CASSTDRVSEKLFF	TGCGCCAGCAGCACGGACAGGGTCTCTGAAAAACTGTTTTTT
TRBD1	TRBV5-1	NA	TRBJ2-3	CASSQDRADTQYF	TGCGCCAGCAGCCAGGACAGGGCAGATACGCAGTATTTT
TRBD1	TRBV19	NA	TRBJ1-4	CASRSGQEIEKLFF	TGTGCCAGTAGGAGCGGACAGGAAATTGAAAAACTGTTTTTT
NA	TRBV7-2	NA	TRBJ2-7	CASSPTYEQYF	TGTGCCAGCAGCCCCACCTACGAGCAGTACTTC
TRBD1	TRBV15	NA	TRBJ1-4	CATSSARTGAPGKLFF	TGTGCCACCAGCAGTGCCCGGACAGGGGCCCCAGGGAAACTGTTTTTT
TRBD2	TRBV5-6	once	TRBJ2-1	CASSLVTSGEPEQFF	TGTGCCAGCAGCTTGGTTACTAGCGGGGAGCCTGAGCAGTTCTTC
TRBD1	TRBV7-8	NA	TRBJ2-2	CASSSRDSYTGELFF	TGTGCCAGCAGCTCCCGGGACAGTTACACCGGGGAGCTGTTTTTT
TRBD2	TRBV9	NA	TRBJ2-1	CASSPEGGGPSLYNEQFF	TGTGCCAGCAGCCCCGAAGGCGGGGGGCCGTCTCTCTACAATGAGCAGTTCTTC
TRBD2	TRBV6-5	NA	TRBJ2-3	CASSKLAGDTDTQYF	TGTGCCAGCAGTAAACTAGCGGGGGACACAGATACGCAGTATTTT
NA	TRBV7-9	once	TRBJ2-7	CASSLAPGTIYEQYF	TGTGCCAGCAGCTTAGCGCCCGGGACAATCTACGAGCAGTACTTC
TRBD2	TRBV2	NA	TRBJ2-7	CASSPGTRVNEQYF	TGTGCCAGCAGCCCCGGGACTAGGGTAAACGAGCAGTACTTC
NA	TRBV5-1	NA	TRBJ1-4	CASSLDPTTAGHNEKLFF	TGCGCCAGCAGTTTGGACCCGACCACCGCGGGGCATAATGAAAAACTGTTTTTT
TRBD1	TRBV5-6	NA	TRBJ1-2	CASSFLDRGVYGYTF	TGTGCCAGCAGCTTCTTGGACAGGGGGGTCTATGGCTACACCTTC
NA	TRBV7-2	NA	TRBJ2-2	CASSLGQNTGELFF	TGTGCCAGCAGCTTAGGGCAAAACACCGGGGAGCTGTTTTTT
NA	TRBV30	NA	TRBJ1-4	CASLGLEKLFF	TGTGCCTCGTTGGGACTTGAAAAACTGTTTTTT
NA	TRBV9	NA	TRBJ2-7	CASSADSSSYEQYF	TGTGCCAGCAGCGCCGACTCGAGCTCCTACGAGCAGTACTTC
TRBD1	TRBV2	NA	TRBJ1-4	CASSNTGGKLFF	TGTGCCAGCAGTAATACAGGGGGAAAACTGTTTTTT
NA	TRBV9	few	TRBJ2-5	CASSVIPGVVQYF	TGTGCCAGCAGCGTGATTCCAGGGGTTGTCCAGTACTTC
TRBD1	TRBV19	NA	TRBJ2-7	CASSLTGASSYEQYF	TGTGCCAGTAGCCTAACAGGGGCCAGCTCCTACGAGCAGTACTTC
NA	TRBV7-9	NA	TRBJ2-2	CASSRLFGGGAGELFF	TGTGCCAGCAGCAGGCTCTTTGGGGGGGGCGCCGGGGAGCTGTTTTTT
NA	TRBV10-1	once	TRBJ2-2	CASSEGGSNTGELFF	TGCGCCAGCAGTGAGGGGGGGTCGAACACCGGGGAGCTGTTTTTT
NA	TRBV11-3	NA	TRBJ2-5	CASSLGEPFLGQETQYF	TGTGCCAGCAGCTTAGGGGAGCCTTTCTTAGGGCAAGAGACCCAGTACTTC
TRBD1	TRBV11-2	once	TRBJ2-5	CASSSGTGYETQYF	TGTGCCAGCAGCTCCGGGACAGGGTATGAGACTCAGTACTTC
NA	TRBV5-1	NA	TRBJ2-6	CASRAVESGANVLTF	TGCGCCAGCAGAGCCGTCGAATCTGGGGCCAACGTCCTGACTTTC
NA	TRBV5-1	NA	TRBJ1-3	CASSLRVGGNTIYF	TGCGCCAGCAGCCTGCGGGTTGGCGGAAACACCATATATTTT
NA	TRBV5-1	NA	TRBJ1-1	CASSYRGGAEAFF	TGCGCCAGCAGCTACCGGGGAGGCGCTGAAGCTTTCTTT
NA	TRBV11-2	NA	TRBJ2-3	CASSLGRSTDTQYF	TGTGCCAGCAGCTTAGGCAGGTCCACAGATACGCAGTATTTT
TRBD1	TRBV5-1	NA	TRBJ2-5	CASSSGQGGQETQYF	TGCGCCAGCAGCTCTGGACAGGGGGGACAAGAGACCCAGTACTTC
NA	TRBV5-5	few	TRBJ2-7	CASRGGDRDYEQYF	TGTGCCAGCCGGGGGGGGGACAGGGACTACGAGCAGTACTTC
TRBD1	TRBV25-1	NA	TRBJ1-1	CASSRGTGAEASF	TGTGCCAGCAGTCGCGGGACAGGGGCTGAAGCTTCCTTT
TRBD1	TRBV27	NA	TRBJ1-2	CASSAGQGNYGYTF	TGTGCCAGCAGTGCGGGACAGGGAAACTATGGCTACACCTTC